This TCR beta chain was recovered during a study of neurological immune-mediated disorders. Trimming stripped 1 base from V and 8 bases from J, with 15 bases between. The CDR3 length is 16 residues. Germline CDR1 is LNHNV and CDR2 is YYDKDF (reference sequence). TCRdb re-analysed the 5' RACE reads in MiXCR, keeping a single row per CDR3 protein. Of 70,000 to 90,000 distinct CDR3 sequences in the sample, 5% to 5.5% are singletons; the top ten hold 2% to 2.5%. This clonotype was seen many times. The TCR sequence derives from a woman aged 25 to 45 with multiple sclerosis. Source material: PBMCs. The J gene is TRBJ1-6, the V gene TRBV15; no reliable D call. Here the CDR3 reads CATSRAIIIRDSPLHF. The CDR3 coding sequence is TGTGCCACCAGCAGAGCGATAATAATTCGGGATTCACCCCTCCACTTT.